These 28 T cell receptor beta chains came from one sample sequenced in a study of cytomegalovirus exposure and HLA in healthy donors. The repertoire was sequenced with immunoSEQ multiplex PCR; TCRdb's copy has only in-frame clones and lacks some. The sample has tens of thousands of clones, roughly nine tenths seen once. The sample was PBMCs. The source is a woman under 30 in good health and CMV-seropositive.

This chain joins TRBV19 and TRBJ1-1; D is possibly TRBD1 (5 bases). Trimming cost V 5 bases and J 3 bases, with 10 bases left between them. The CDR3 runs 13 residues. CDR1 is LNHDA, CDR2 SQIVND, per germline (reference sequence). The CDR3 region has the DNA TGTGCCAGTAGTCCAGGGTATGACACTGAAGCTTTCTTT. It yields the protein CASSPGYDTEAFF.

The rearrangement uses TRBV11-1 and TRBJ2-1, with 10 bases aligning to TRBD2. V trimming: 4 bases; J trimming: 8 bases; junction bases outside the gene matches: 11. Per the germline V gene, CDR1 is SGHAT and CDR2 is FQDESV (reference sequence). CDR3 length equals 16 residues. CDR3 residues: CASSSGAGGTIDEQFF. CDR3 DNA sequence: TGTGCCAGCAGCTCCGGAGCGGGGGGGACCATCGATGAGCAGTTCTTC.

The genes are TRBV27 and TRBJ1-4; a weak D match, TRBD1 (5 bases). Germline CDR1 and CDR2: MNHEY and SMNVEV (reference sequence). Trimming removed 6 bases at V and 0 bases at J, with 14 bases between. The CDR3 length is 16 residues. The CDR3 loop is CASRGGRSSTNEKLFF. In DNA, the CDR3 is TGTGCCAGCAGGGGGGGGAGGAGCTCAACTAATGAAAAACTGTTTTTT.

The CDR3 nucleotides are TGTGCCAGCGGGCCTGGGACAGGGGGACGTGGTGCCCAGTACTTC. Encoded protein: CASGPGTGGRGAQYF. V and J are TRBV27 and TRBJ2-5; TRBD1 matches 11 bases. Germline CDR1 and CDR2: MNHEY and SMNVEV (reference sequence). Unmatched junction bases numbered 14, after V lost 8 bases and J lost 9 bases. This CDR3 spans 15 amino acids.

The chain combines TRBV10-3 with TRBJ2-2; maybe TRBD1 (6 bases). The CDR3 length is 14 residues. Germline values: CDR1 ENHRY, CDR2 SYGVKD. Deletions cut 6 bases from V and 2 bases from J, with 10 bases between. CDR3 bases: TGTGCCATCAGGGAGACAGGAAACACCGGGGAGCTGTTTTTT. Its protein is CAIRETGNTGELFF.

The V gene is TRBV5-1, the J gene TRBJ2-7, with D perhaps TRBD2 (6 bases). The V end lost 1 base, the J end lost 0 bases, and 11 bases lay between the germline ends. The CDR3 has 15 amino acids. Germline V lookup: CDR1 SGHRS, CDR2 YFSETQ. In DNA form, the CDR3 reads TGCGCCAGCAGCTTGTCGGGAGCTACCTCCTACGAGCAGTACTTC. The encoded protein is CASSLSGATSYEQYF.

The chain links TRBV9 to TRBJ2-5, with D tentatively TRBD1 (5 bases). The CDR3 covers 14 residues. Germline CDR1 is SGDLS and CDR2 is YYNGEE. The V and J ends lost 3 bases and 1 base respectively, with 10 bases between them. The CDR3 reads CASSADRPQETQYF. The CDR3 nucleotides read TGTGCCAGCAGCGCAGACAGACCCCAAGAGACCCAGTACTTC.

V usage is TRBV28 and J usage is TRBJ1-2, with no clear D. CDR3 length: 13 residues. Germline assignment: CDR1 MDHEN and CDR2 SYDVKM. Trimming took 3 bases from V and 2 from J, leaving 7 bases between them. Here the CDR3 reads CASSLSENYGYTF. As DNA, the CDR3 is TGTGCCAGCAGTTTGTCCGAGAACTATGGCTACACCTTC.

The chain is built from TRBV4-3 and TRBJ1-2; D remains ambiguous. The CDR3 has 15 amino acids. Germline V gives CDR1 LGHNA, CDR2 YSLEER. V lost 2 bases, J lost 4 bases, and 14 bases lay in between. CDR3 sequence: CASSQSPYSSYGYTF. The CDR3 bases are TGCGCCAGCAGCCAATCCCCATACAGCAGCTATGGCTACACCTTC.

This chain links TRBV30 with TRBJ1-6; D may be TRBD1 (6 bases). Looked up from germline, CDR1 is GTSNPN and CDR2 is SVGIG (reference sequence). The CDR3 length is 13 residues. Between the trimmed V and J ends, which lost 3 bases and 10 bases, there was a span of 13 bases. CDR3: CAWRRDKGSPLHF. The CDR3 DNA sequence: TGTGCCTGGAGAAGGGACAAGGGGTCACCCCTCCACTTT.

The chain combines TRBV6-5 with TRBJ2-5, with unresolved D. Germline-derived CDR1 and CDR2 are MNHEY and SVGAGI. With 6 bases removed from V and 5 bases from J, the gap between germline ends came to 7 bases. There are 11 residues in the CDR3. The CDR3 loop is CASRLVETQYF. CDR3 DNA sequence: TGTGCCAGCAGACTTGTGGAGACCCAGTACTTC.

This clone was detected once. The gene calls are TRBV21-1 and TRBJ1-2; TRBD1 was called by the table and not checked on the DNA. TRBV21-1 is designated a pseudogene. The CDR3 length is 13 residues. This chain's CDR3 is CASSKVTVSGYTF. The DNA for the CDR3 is TGTGCCAGCAGCAAAGTCACAGTCTCCGGCTACACCTTC.

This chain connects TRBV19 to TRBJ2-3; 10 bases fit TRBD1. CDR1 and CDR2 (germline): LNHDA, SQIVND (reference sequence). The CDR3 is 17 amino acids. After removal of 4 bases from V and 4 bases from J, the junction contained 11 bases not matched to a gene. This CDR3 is CASSTFRQGARADTQYF. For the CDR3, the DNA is TGTGCCAGTAGTACCTTTCGACAGGGGGCGCGGGCAGATACGCAGTATTTT.

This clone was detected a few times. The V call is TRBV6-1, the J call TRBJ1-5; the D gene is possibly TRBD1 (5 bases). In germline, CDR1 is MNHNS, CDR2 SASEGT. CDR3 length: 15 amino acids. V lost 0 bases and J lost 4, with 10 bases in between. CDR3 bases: TGTGCCAGCAGTGAAGCGCTAAAGGGGAATCAGCCCCAGCATTTT. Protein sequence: CASSEALKGNQPQHF.

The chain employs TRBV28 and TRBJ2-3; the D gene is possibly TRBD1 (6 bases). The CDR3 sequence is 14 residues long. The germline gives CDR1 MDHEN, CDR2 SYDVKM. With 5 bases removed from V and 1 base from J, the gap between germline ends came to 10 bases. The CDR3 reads CASSAKGGTDTQYF. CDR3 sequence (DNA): TGTGCCAGCAGTGCCAAGGGGGGCACAGATACGCAGTATTTT.

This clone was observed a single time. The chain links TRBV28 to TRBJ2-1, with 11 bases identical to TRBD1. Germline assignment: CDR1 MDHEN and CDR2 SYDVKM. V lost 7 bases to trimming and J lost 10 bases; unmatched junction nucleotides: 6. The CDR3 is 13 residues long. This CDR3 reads CASTRTGGREQFF. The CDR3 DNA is TGTGCCAGCACCCGGACAGGGGGCAGGGAGCAGTTCTTC.

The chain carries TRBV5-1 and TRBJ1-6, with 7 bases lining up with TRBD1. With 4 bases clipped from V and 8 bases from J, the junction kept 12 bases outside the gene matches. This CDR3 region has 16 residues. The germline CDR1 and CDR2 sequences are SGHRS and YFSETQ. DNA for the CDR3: TGCGCCAGCAGCGCTAGGGGGCCTGAGGCACATTCACCCCTCCACTTT. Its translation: CASSARGPEAHSPLHF.

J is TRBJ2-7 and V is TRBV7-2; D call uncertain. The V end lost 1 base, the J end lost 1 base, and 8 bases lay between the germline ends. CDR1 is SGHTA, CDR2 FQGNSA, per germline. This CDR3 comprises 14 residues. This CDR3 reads CASSLVVSSYEQYF. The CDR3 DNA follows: TGTGCCAGCAGCTTAGTGGTGAGTTCCTACGAGCAGTACTTC.

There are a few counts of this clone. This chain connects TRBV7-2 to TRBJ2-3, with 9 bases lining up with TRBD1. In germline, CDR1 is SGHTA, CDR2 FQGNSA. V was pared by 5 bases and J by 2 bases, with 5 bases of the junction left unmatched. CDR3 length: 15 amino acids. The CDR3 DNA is TGTGCCAGCAGCACCGGGACAGGGCACACAGATACGCAGTATTTT. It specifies CASSTGTGHTDTQYF.

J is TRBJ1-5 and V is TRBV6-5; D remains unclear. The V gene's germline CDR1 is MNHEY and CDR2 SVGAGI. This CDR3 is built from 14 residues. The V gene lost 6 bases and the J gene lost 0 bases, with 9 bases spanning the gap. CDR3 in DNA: TGTGCCAGCAGGTATAGTCATAGCAATCAGCCCCAGCATTTT. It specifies CASRYSHSNQPQHF.

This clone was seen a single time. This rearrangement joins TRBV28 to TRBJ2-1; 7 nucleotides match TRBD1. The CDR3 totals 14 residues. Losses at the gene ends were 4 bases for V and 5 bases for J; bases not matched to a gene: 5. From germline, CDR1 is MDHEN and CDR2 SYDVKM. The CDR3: CASSWGDRDNEQFF. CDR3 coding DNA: TGTGCCAGCAGTTGGGGTGACAGGGACAATGAGCAGTTCTTC.

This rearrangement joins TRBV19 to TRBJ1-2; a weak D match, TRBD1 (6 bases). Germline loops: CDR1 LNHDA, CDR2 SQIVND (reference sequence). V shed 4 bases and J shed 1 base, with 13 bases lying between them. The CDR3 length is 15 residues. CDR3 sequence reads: CASSTSRTDNYGYTF. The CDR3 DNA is TGTGCCAGTAGTACCTCACGGACAGATAACTATGGCTACACCTTC.

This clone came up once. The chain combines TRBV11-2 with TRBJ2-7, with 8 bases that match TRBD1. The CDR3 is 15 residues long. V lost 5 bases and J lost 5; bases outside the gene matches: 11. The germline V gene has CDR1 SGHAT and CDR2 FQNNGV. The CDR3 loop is CASSTYRGERNEQYF. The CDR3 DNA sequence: TGTGCCAGCAGCACATACAGGGGGGAACGGAACGAGCAGTACTTC.

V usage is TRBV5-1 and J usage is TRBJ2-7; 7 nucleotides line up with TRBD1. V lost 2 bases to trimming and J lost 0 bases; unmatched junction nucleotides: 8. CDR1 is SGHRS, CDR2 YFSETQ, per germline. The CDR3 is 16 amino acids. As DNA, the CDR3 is TGCGCCAGCAGCTTCCTAGACAGGGCAAGCTCCTACGAGCAGTACTTC. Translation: CASSFLDRASSYEQYF.

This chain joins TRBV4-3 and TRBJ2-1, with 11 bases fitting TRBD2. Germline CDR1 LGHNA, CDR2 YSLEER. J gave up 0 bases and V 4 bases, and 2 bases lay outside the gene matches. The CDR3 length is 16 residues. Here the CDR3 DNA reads TGCGCCAGCAGCCCTACTAGCGGGGGCTCCTACAATGAGCAGTTCTTC. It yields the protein CASSPTSGGSYNEQFF.

The CDR3 loop reads CASSPPVQGDTEAFF. The CDR3 DNA sequence: TGTGCCAGCTCACCACCTGTTCAGGGGGACACTGAAGCTTTCTTT. The rearrangement links TRBV18 to TRBJ1-1; 7 nucleotides line up with TRBD1. Unmatched junction bases numbered 4, after V lost 0 bases and J lost 3 bases. This CDR3 comprises 15 residues. CDR1 KGHSH and CDR2 LQKENI come from the germline V gene.

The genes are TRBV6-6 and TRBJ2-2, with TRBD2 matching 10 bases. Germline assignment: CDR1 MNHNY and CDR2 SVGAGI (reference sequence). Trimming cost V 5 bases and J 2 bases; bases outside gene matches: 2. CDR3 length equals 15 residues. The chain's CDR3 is CASSRTSGNTGELFF. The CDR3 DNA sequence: TGTGCCAGCAGTCGGACTAGCGGTAACACCGGGGAGCTGTTTTTT.

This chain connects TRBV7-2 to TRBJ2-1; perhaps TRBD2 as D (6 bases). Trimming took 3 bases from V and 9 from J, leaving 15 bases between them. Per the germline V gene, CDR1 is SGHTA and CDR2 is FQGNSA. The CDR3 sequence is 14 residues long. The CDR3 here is CASSLIGTPLEQFF. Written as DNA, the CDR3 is TGTGCCAGCAGCTTGATCGGGACTCCTCTTGAGCAGTTCTTC.